This TCR beta chain was profiled in a study of molecular identifiers for immune sequencing clone quantification. As CD8+CD4-CCR7+CD45RA+ cells, naive CD8 T cells were sorted. This clonotype was found a few times. The antigen is undetermined. Study-level findings and limits: Barcode-sharing identical TCR molecules could underestimate highly expanded clone sizes. Detectable among 800,000 to 1,000,000 naive cells, according to reports, was Jurkat TCR RNA spiked in from one cell.

Previously described methods and listed TCR primers were used for bulk TCR libraries. TCRdb reanalysed the PCR reads using MiXCR and keeps one entry per CDR3 protein. This table has under 800,000 distinct CDR3 sequences, 25% appearing once. The sequence derives from a human donor in good health. Some libraries in this study had Jurkat cell RNA spiked in. Sequencing input: naive CD8+ T cells from blood, with Jurkat cell RNA spiked in. Indicated subset: FACS-sorted CD8+CD4-CCR7+CD45RA+ naive T cells.

Written as DNA, the CDR3 is TGCAGTGCTAGAGATCTGACGCGGGCGCCCTACGAGCAGTACTTC. Protein sequence: CSARDLTRAPYEQYF. This chain links TRBV20-1 with TRBJ2-7; TRBD2 is a possible D gene (5 bases). V lost 0 bases and J 2 bases, leaving 14 bases between the germline ends. The germline CDR1 and CDR2 sequences are DFQATT and SNEGSKA (reference sequence). The CDR3 spans 15 residues.